This T cell receptor beta chain originates from a study of blood T cell repertoires in COVID-19. Study-level information: Donors in the United States, Italy and Spain gave samples during acute or convalescent COVID-19. From T cells, B-cell-depleted T cells, or PBMCs came the material, which was cDNA or gDNA.

Original methodology: By means of reference gene primer amplification, nucleated cell counts were estimated. Assay used: immunoSEQ multiplex PCR; TCRdb lists only in-frame clones, some missing. The DNA gave D and trimming, while V, J and clone size come from that table. Altogether some 48,000 clones are present, about 89% being singletons, with the ten largest covering roughly 2.3%. CDR3 length: 16 amino acids. CDR1 and CDR2 from the germline V gene are MNHNS and SASEGT. V lost 2 bases and J lost 0, with 12 bases in between. Sequencing used peripheral blood. The chain links TRBV6-1 to TRBJ2-3; D remains ambiguous. This receptor was obtained from a human donor in a cohort sampled during active COVID-19. The CDR3 here is CASSEHLARSTDTQYF. The CDR3 DNA reads TGTGCCAGCAGTGAACATTTGGCCAGAAGCACAGATACGCAGTATTTT.